This TCR beta chain was sequenced in a study of control samples from healthy donors and cancer patients. This clone was observed a few times. Assay: immunoSEQ multiplex PCR; the TCRdb copy retains only in-frame clones and omits some. This table has roughly 95,000 clones, approximately 93% appearing once. Germline V gene sequence: CDR1 SGDLS, CDR2 YYNGEE. This CDR3 has 12 amino acids. Trimming stripped 7 bases from V and 0 bases from J, with 7 bases between. Sequencing used blood. The clonotype was recovered from a woman in her thirties in good health. The rearrangement links TRBV9 to TRBJ1-2; the D is unclear. The CDR3 loop reads CASGETNYGYTF. CDR3 DNA sequence: TGTGCCAGCGGGGAGACTAACTATGGCTACACCTTC.